Each of the 27 T cell receptor beta chains below was sequenced from the same sample in a study of fetal regulatory T cell absence and autoimmunity. Libraries were prepared by immunoSEQ multiplex PCR; TCRdb keeps only in-frame clonotypes and omits some of them. The top ten hold 0.41% of the sample, which has approximately 46,000 clones, 70% to 85% seen once. Input material: cord blood. The receptors here all came from a newborn boy with IPEX syndrome.

This chain uses TRBV27 with TRBJ2-7; 11 nucleotides align to TRBD2. Trimming took 3 bases from V and 6 from J; bases not matched to a gene: 7. Germline V gene sequence: CDR1 MNHEY, CDR2 SMNVEV (reference sequence). CDR3 length: 15 residues. The CDR3 is CASSLGRLAGLEQYF. CDR3 nucleotide sequence: TGTGCCAGCAGTTTGGGTCGACTAGCGGGACTCGAGCAGTACTTC.

This clone was observed a single time. This chain joins TRBV9 and TRBJ2-1; 13 bases agree with TRBD2. Germline V lookup: CDR1 SGDLS, CDR2 YYNGEE. Germline trimming cut 3 bases from V and 7 bases from J; bases unmatched to any gene: 7. There are 16 residues in the CDR3. The DNA of the CDR3 is TGTGCCAGCAGCGGGAGGGGACTAGCGGGGACTAATGAGCAGTTCTTC. Encoded protein: CASSGRGLAGTNEQFF.

This clone occurred once. The chain carries TRBV11-2 and TRBJ1-2; possibly TRBD1 for D (5 bases). V dropped 3 bases and J dropped 4 bases, with 15 bases sitting between them. CDR3 length equals 15 residues. Germline-derived CDR1 and CDR2 are SGHAT and FQNNGV. The CDR3 nucleotides read TGTGCCAGCAGCTTGAAGCTCGGGCAGGGCTATGGCTACACCTTC. It specifies CASSLKLGQGYGYTF.

The V gene is TRBV19, the J gene TRBJ1-1; D is ambiguous. Trimming removed 3 bases from V and 0 bases from J, with 5 bases in between. The CDR3 spans 13 residues. Germline V gives CDR1 LNHDA, CDR2 SQIVND (reference sequence). The CDR3 loop reads CASSIQVNTEAFF. In DNA, the CDR3 is TGTGCCAGTAGTATCCAGGTGAACACTGAAGCTTTCTTT.

The chain joins TRBV9 to TRBJ2-7, with D unclear. Trimming removed 3 bases at V and 4 bases at J, with 5 bases between. The CDR3 spans 11 residues. Germline values: CDR1 SGDLS, CDR2 YYNGEE. The DNA of the CDR3 is TGTGCCAGCAGCGGAGAATACGAGCAGTACTTC. Its translation is CASSGEYEQYF.

The chain carries TRBV12-2 and TRBJ2-1; TRBD1, the table's D call, lacks a check against the DNA. TRBV12-2 is described as a pseudogene. The length of the CDR3 is 18 residues. The CDR3 spells CASRLAQIGDRGFGEQFF. CDR3 sequence (DNA): TGTGCAAGTCGCTTAGCCCAGATTGGGGACAGGGGATTCGGTGAGCAGTTCTTC.

The CDR3 here is CASSWGPNEQFF. In nucleotides, the CDR3 is TGTGCCAGCAGTTGGGGCCCTAATGAGCAGTTCTTC. This rearrangement joins TRBV27 to TRBJ2-1; possibly TRBD1 for D (5 bases). The CDR3 covers 12 residues. Germline assignment: CDR1 MNHEY and CDR2 SMNVEV (reference sequence). V was pared by 4 bases and J by 7 bases, with 8 bases between.

The chain links TRBV9 to TRBJ2-1; 7 positions match TRBD2. The CDR3 loop spans 11 amino acids. After removal of 8 bases from V and 9 bases from J, the junction contained 5 bases not matched to a gene. The germline V gene has CDR1 SGDLS and CDR2 YYNGEE. Here the CDR3 reads CASSLAGEQFF. Written as DNA, the CDR3 is TGTGCCAGTTCTTTAGCGGGTGAGCAGTTCTTC.

The V and J genes are TRBV5-4 and TRBJ1-2; D is perhaps TRBD1 (6 bases). The CDR3 sequence is 12 residues long. Between the trimmed V and J ends, which lost 2 bases and 8 bases, there was a span of 10 bases. Germline V gives CDR1 SGHNT, CDR2 YYREEE (reference sequence). The CDR3 DNA sequence: TGTGCCAGCAGCTTACGGGGGGGCGGCTACACCTTC. Its translation: CASSLRGGGYTF.

The chain recombines TRBV10-3 with TRBJ2-2, with 14 bases fitting TRBD2. V was clipped by 3 bases and J by 5 bases; unmatched bases: 8. Germline V lookup: CDR1 ENHRY, CDR2 SYGVKD. The CDR3 length is 18 residues. The CDR3, as DNA: TGTGCCATCAGTGATTCGACTAGCGGGGGGGCCGAGACCGGGGAGCTGTTTTTT. It translates to CAISDSTSGGAETGELFF.

There are a few counts of this clone. This rearrangement joins TRBV5-1 to TRBJ2-1; 11 bases are a match to TRBD1. Unmatched junction bases numbered 4, after V lost 4 bases and J lost 4 bases. This CDR3 is 15 amino acids long. Germline CDR1 reads SGHRS; CDR2 reads YFSETQ. The CDR3 DNA sequence: TGCGCCAGCAGCCTCCGGGACAGGGGGTACAATGAGCAGTTCTTC. It yields the protein CASSLRDRGYNEQFF. The full variable domain, its missing parts supplied by reference TRBV5-1 and TRBJ2-1, is KAGVTQTPRYLIKTRGQQVTLSCSPISGHRSVSWYQQTPGQGLQFLFEYFSETQRNKGNFPGRFSGRQFSNSRSEMNVSTLELGDSALYLCASSLRDRGYNEQFFGPGTRLTVL.

V and J are TRBV6-5 and TRBJ2-7; D call uncertain. Trimming stripped 5 bases from V and 2 bases from J, with 10 bases between. The CDR3 has 13 residues. CDR1 and CDR2 (germline): MNHEY, SVGAGI. CDR3 sequence reads: CASSEYRPYEQYF. The CDR3 nucleotides are TGTGCCAGCAGTGAGTACAGACCCTACGAGCAGTACTTC.

The chain couples TRBV9 to TRBJ2-1; 9 nucleotides agree with TRBD2. Germline CDR1 and CDR2: SGDLS and YYNGEE. The CDR3 contains 13 residues. The trim removed 0 bases at V and 10 bases at J, leaving 2 bases unmatched. The CDR3 DNA reads TGTGCCAGCAGCGTAGAGCTAGCGGGGGAGCAGTTCTTC. The encoded protein is CASSVELAGEQFF.

This chain connects TRBV11-2 to TRBJ2-1; D gene uncertain. Trimming shortened V by 2 bases and J by 6 bases, and 17 bases separated the two germline ends. This CDR3 has 16 amino acids. Germline assignment: CDR1 SGHAT and CDR2 FQNNGV. The CDR3 DNA follows: TGTGCCAGCAGCTTACGTTTGCAGAATGCGGTCAATGAGCAGTTCTTC. As protein: CASSLRLQNAVNEQFF.

The chain carries TRBV27 and TRBJ2-7; 8 bases match TRBD2. There are 15 residues in the CDR3. Unmatched junction bases numbered 11, after V lost 5 bases and J lost 5 bases. Germline loops: CDR1 MNHEY, CDR2 SMNVEV (reference sequence). The CDR3 spells CASSPHSGAADEQYF. In DNA form, the CDR3 reads TGTGCCAGCAGTCCTCATAGCGGGGCGGCCGACGAGCAGTACTTC.

In this sample, this clone turned up a few times. The chain recombines TRBV2 with TRBJ2-7; possible D gene TRBD2, 6 bases. Germline V lookup: CDR1 SNHLY, CDR2 FYNNEI. V was shortened by 6 bases and J by 2 bases, with 11 bases between the two germline ends. The CDR3 has 13 residues. CDR3 residues: CASRNSGAYEQYF. In DNA form, the CDR3 reads TGTGCCAGCAGGAATAGCGGCGCCTACGAGCAGTACTTC.

This clone was seen a single time. The chain recombines TRBV6-1 with TRBJ2-3, with 10 positions matching TRBD1. CDR3 length equals 14 residues. The V and J ends lost 9 bases and 10 bases, in that order; junction bases with no gene match: 13. Looked up from germline, CDR1 is MNHNS and CDR2 is SASEGT. CDR3 amino acids: CASQTTDRGRPQYF. The CDR3 DNA reads TGTGCCAGTCAGACCACCGACAGGGGGCGGCCGCAGTATTTT.

The chain carries TRBV5-4 and TRBJ1-1; a possible D gene is TRBD1 (5 bases). The germline V gene encodes CDR1 SGHNT and CDR2 YYREEE (reference sequence). V was shortened by 0 bases and J by 0 bases, with 6 bases between the two germline ends. There are 14 residues in the CDR3. CDR3 bases: TGTGCCAGCAGCTTGGACAGGATGAACACTGAAGCTTTCTTT. It specifies CASSLDRMNTEAFF.

The rearrangement uses TRBV7-6 and TRBJ2-2; a possible D gene is TRBD1 (5 bases). Germline loops: CDR1 SGHVS, CDR2 FNYEAQ. The CDR3 has 18 amino acids. V was shortened by 5 bases and J by 2 bases, with 21 bases between the two germline ends. The CDR3 nucleotides read TGTGCCAGCAGCCTCCGATCTCGAACTGGACAAAACACCGGGGAGCTGTTTTTT. As protein: CASSLRSRTGQNTGELFF.

This rearrangement joins TRBV7-8 to TRBJ1-2; TRBD1 aligns across 7 bases. CDR3 length equals 15 residues. Germline loops: CDR1 SGHVS, CDR2 FQNEAQ. V lost 1 base to trimming and J lost 4 bases; unmatched junction nucleotides: 6. CDR3 in DNA: TGTGCCAGCAGCTTAGGTGCAGGGGGTCTCTATGGCTACACCTTC. Residues: CASSLGAGGLYGYTF.

The chain has TRBV4-3 and TRBJ2-3; a possible D gene is TRBD2 (6 bases). The CDR3 has 18 residues. The germline gives CDR1 LGHNA, CDR2 YSLEER. Between the trimmed V and J ends, which lost 1 base and 3 bases, there was a span of 20 bases. CDR3 in amino acids: CASSQGDLGGRATDTQYF. Written as DNA, the CDR3 is TGCGCCAGCAGCCAAGGGGACCTCGGGGGAAGGGCGACAGATACGCAGTATTTT.

The chain couples TRBV5-6 to TRBJ2-3; D may be TRBD2 (5 bases). CDR1 and CDR2 from the germline V gene are SGHDT and YYEEEE. This CDR3 region has 19 residues. V lost 0 bases and J lost 1, with 21 bases in between. The CDR3 bases are TGTGCCAGCAGCTTGGTCGGGGTCTTAGGCGCATCGGGCACAGATACGCAGTATTTT. Encoded protein: CASSLVGVLGASGTDTQYF.

The chain is built from TRBV19 and TRBJ1-1; 7 nucleotides align to TRBD1. This CDR3 spans 15 amino acids. V was pared by 5 bases and J by 5 bases, with 11 bases of the junction left unmatched. Germline V gives CDR1 LNHDA, CDR2 SQIVND (reference sequence). This CDR3 reads CASSYLKGARTEAFF. In nucleotides, the CDR3 is TGTGCCAGTAGTTACCTTAAGGGGGCGCGAACTGAAGCTTTCTTT.

The chain uses TRBV11-2 and TRBJ2-2, with D perhaps TRBD1 or TRBD2 (5 bases each). V lost 1 base and J 4 bases, leaving 13 bases between the germline ends. The CDR3 contains 16 residues. Germline loops: CDR1 SGHAT, CDR2 FQNNGV. CDR3: CASSLGGGAATGELFF. DNA for the CDR3: TGTGCCAGCAGCTTAGGTGGGGGAGCGGCCACCGGGGAGCTGTTTTTT.

The CDR3 DNA follows: TGTGCCAGCAGCGCCTCAGGGAAATCTGGAAACACCATATATTTT. Translating it yields CASSASGKSGNTIYF. The J gene is TRBJ1-3, the V gene TRBV13; tentative D call: TRBD1 (5 bases). V was clipped by 5 bases and J by 1 base, with 12 bases between them. There are 15 residues in the CDR3. Germline V gives CDR1 PRHDT, CDR2 FYEKMQ (reference sequence).

The gene calls are TRBV13 and TRBJ2-7, with 9 bases aligning to TRBD2. From germline, CDR1 is PRHDT and CDR2 FYEKMQ (reference sequence). Germline trimming cut 5 bases from V and 6 bases from J; bases unmatched to any gene: 11. The CDR3 is made up of 15 amino acids. CDR3 bases: TGTGCCAGCAGCCCGCCGGGCGGGGGGGCCCTCGAGCAGTACTTC. Its protein product is CASSPPGGGALEQYF.

The rearrangement joins TRBV27 to TRBJ2-4; 10 bases are a match to TRBD1. Germline V CDR1 and CDR2: MNHEY, SMNVEV (reference sequence). J lost 3 bases, V lost 2 bases, and 7 bases had no gene match. This CDR3 comprises 17 residues. CDR3 sequence (DNA): TGTGCCAGCAGTTTAGAGTGGACAGGGGGAGGCAAAAACATTCAGTACTTC. This translates into CASSLEWTGGGKNIQYF.